These 18 T cell receptor beta chains share one sample of origin, sequenced in a study of blood T cell repertoires in COVID-19. TCRdb's copy holds only in-frame clones and misses some; the assay was immunoSEQ multiplex PCR. This table has fewer than 80,000 clones, roughly 86% appearing once. The sample comprised peripheral blood. These receptors all come from a man in his 70s with acute or convalescent COVID-19.

The chain is built from TRBV3-1 (or the pseudogene TRBV3-2) and TRBJ1-3, with D tentatively TRBD1 (6 bases). Looked up from germline, CDR1 is LGHDT and CDR2 is YNNKEL (reference sequence). The CDR3 is 15 residues long. V was shortened by 1 base and J by 4 bases, with 11 bases between the two germline ends. CDR3: CASSQGDRRGNTIYF. In DNA, the CDR3 is TGTGCCAGCAGCCAAGGAGACAGGCGGGGAAACACCATATATTTT.

This clone was found a few times. The chain carries TRBV29-1 and TRBJ1-5; D remains unclear. The CDR3 is 12 amino acids. Germline V gene sequence: CDR1 SQVTM, CDR2 ANQGSEA. The V end lost 4 bases, the J end lost 0 bases, and 4 bases lay between the germline ends. The CDR3 sequence is CSVAGSNQPQHF. For the CDR3, the DNA is TGCAGCGTTGCCGGTAGCAATCAGCCCCAGCATTTT.

This clone was observed a single time. The J gene is TRBJ2-7, the V gene TRBV19; 9 nucleotides match TRBD1. CDR1 and CDR2 (germline): LNHDA, SQIVND (reference sequence). The CDR3 has 14 amino acids. With 2 bases clipped from V and 3 bases from J, the junction kept 2 bases outside the gene matches. CDR3 in amino acids: CASSIWDRVYEQYF. The CDR3 region has the DNA TGTGCCAGTAGTATATGGGACAGGGTCTACGAGCAGTACTTC.

The chain joins TRBV14 to TRBJ1-2, with D possibly being TRBD1 (6 bases). The CDR3 has 14 amino acids. CDR1 and CDR2 from the germline V gene are SGHDN and FVKESK. V lost 1 base and J 9 bases, leaving 15 bases between the germline ends. The CDR3 DNA reads as TGTGCCAGCAGCCAAGGGGACAAAACTGGAAGCTACACCTTC. Translation gives CASSQGDKTGSYTF.

This clone was seen just once. This chain links TRBV6-5 with TRBJ1-1; TRBD1 matches at 7 bases. CDR1 is MNHEY, CDR2 SVGAGI, per germline. Unmatched junction bases numbered 11, after V lost 6 bases and J lost 4 bases. CDR3 length equals 15 residues. DNA for the CDR3: TGTGCCAGCAGGCTCTTACAGGGGAGGTCCACTGAAGCTTTCTTT. It codes for CASRLLQGRSTEAFF.

The chain uses TRBV6-5 and TRBJ2-2, with D tentatively TRBD1 (5 bases). V was shortened by 0 bases and J by 4 bases, with 9 bases between the two germline ends. Germline V gene lookup returns CDR1 MNHEY and CDR2 SVGAGI. The CDR3 has 15 amino acids. The CDR3 DNA reads TGTGCCAGCAGTTACTCGAGAACAGGCACCGGGGAGCTGTTTTTT. Protein: CASSYSRTGTGELFF.

J is TRBJ1-5 and V is TRBV2; D may be TRBD1 (6 bases). Germline assignment: CDR1 SNHLY and CDR2 FYNNEI. V lost 6 bases and J 7 bases, leaving 16 bases between the germline ends. The CDR3 has 14 residues. The CDR3 coding sequence is TGTGCCAGCAGCGACCTGAACAGGGAACAGCCCCAGCATTTT. Amino acid sequence: CASSDLNREQPQHF. Full variable domain (missing parts from reference TRBV2 and TRBJ1-5): EPEVTQTPSHQVTQMGQEVILRCVPISNHLYFYWYRQILGQKVEFLVSFYNNEISEKSEIFDDQFSVERPDGSNFTLKIRSTKLEDSAMYFCASSDLNREQPQHFGDGTRLSIL.

The gene calls are TRBV18 and TRBJ2-5, with TRBD1 matching 7 bases. Germline V gene lookup returns CDR1 KGHSH and CDR2 LQKENI. The CDR3 totals 15 residues. V dropped 3 bases and J dropped 4; count of bases not matched to a gene: 8. The CDR3 protein is CASSPQRTGTETQYF. DNA of the CDR3: TGTGCCAGCTCACCTCAAAGGACAGGCACAGAGACCCAGTACTTC.

J is TRBJ2-1 and V is TRBV29-1, with 12 bases identical to TRBD1. The length of the CDR3 is 15 residues. V was clipped by 4 bases and J by 10 bases; unmatched bases: 11. Per germline, CDR1 SQVTM and CDR2 ANQGSEA. The CDR3 DNA sequence: TGCAGCGTTGTTCCGGGACAGGGGGCCCCAAGGGAGCAGTTCTTC. Its translation: CSVVPGQGAPREQFF.

The chain uses TRBV11-2 and TRBJ2-3, with TRBD2 as a possible D gene (5 bases). Per the germline V gene, CDR1 is SGHAT and CDR2 is FQNNGV. Trimming took 1 base from V and 5 from J, leaving 10 bases between them. The CDR3 loop spans 14 amino acids. CDR3 residues: CASSLAPRGDTQYF. For the CDR3, the DNA is TGTGCCAGCAGCTTAGCCCCCCGGGGAGATACGCAGTATTTT.

The chain couples TRBV28 to TRBJ2-7; TRBD2 agrees at 8 bases. CDR3 length equals 15 residues. The germline V gene encodes CDR1 MDHEN and CDR2 SYDVKM. After removal of 8 bases from V and 2 bases from J, the junction contained 11 bases not matched to a gene. CDR3 bases: TGTGCCAGCGCCACGGCGGGGGGAGCAACCTACGAGCAGTACTTC. Its protein product is CASATAGGATYEQYF. Using reference TRBV28 and TRBJ2-7 for the parts outside the CDR3, the full variable domain is DVKVTQSSRYLVKRTGEKVFLECVQDMDHENMFWYRQDPGLGLRLIYFSYDVKMKEKGDIPEGYSVSREKKERFSLILESASTNQTSMYLCASATAGGATYEQYFGPGTRLTVT.

J is TRBJ2-6 and V is TRBV3-1 (or the pseudogene TRBV3-2); D is possibly TRBD2 (5 bases). The CDR3 totals 15 residues. The germline V gene has CDR1 LGHDT and CDR2 YNNKEL (reference sequence). V dropped 8 bases and J dropped 1 base, with 12 bases sitting between them. The CDR3 DNA reads TGTGCCAGCGGTCTAGCATGGTCTGGGGCCAACGTCCTGACTTTC. Protein sequence: CASGLAWSGANVLTF.

This chain uses TRBV30 with TRBJ1-3, with 7 bases identical to TRBD1. This CDR3 contains 15 residues. J lost 0 bases, V lost 5 bases, and 7 bases had no gene match. Germline CDR1 is GTSNPN and CDR2 is SVGIG (reference sequence). As DNA, the CDR3 is TGTGCCTGGGCCGCCGGGACAGCCTCTGGAAACACCATATATTTT. Its translation: CAWAAGTASGNTIYF.

Written as DNA, the CDR3 is TGTGCCAGCAGTTACGGCGGGGGAGGCTACAATGAGCAGTTCTTC. Translated: CASSYGGGGYNEQFF. J is TRBJ2-1 and V is TRBV6-5; 7 bases fit TRBD2. The junction had 4 bases not matched to a gene; V was cut back by 2 bases and J by 3 bases. The CDR3 length is 15 residues. CDR1 and CDR2 from the germline V gene are MNHEY and SVGAGI.

This clone was seen a single time. The chain has TRBV6-4 and TRBJ1-1; 7 bases agree with TRBD1. Germline CDR1 reads MRHNA; CDR2 reads SNTAGT. Germline trimming cut 4 bases from V and 4 bases from J; bases unmatched to any gene: 0. The CDR3 extends over 12 amino acids. CDR3 loop: CASSAGGTEAFF. The CDR3 DNA is TGTGCCAGCAGTGCAGGGGGCACTGAAGCTTTCTTT.

This rearrangement joins TRBV19 to TRBJ2-1; 15 nucleotides align to TRBD2. The germline CDR1 and CDR2 sequences are LNHDA and SQIVND (reference sequence). V trimming: 3 bases; J trimming: 1 base; junction bases outside the gene matches: 4. The CDR3 runs to 18 residues. CDR3 coding DNA: TGTGCCAGTAGTATTGGCGGACTAGCGGGGGGGTCCTACAATGAGCAGTTCTTC. It is translated as CASSIGGLAGGSYNEQFF.

The chain carries TRBV6-1 and TRBJ1-5; tentatively, D is TRBD1 (5 bases). V lost 2 bases to trimming and J lost 3 bases, with 11 bases between them. The CDR3 has 15 amino acids. CDR1 and CDR2 (germline): MNHNS, SASEGT. CDR3 sequence reads: CASSELAGNNQPQHF. The CDR3 bases are TGTGCCAGCAGTGAATTAGCAGGGAACAATCAGCCCCAGCATTTT.

The rearrangement joins TRBV7-3 to TRBJ2-2; 10 bases fit TRBD1. Germline CDR1 is SGHTA and CDR2 is FQGTGA. The junction had 2 bases not matched to a gene; V was cut back by 3 bases and J by 4 bases. CDR3 length: 15 residues. The CDR3 here is CASSLTGGVTGELFF. Here the CDR3 DNA reads TGTGCCAGCAGCTTGACAGGGGGCGTCACCGGGGAGCTGTTTTTT.